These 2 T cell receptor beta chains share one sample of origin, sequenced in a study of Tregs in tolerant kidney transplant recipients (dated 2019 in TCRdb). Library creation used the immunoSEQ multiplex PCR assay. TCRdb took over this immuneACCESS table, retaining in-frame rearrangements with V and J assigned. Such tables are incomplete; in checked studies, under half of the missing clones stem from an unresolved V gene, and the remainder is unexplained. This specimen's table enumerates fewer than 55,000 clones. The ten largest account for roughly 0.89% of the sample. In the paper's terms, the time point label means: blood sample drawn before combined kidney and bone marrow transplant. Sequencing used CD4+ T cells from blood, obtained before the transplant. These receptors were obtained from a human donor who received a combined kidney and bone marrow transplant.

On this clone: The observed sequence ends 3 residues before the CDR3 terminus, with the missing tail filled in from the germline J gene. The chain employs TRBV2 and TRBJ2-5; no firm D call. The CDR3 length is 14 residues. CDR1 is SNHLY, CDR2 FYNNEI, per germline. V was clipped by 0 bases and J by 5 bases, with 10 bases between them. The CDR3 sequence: CASSEAEGRETQYF. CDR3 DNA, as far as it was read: TGTGCCAGCAGTGAAGCGGAAGGCAGGGAGACC.

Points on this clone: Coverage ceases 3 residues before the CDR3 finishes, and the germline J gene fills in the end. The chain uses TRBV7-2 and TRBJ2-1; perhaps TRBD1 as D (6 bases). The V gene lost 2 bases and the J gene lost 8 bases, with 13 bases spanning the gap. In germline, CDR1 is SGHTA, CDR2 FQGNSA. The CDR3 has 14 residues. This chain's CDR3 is CASSLFAQGHEQFF. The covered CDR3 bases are TGTGCCAGCAGCTTATTTGCACAGGGCCATGAG.